The 18 T cell receptor beta chains below all came from one sample that was sequenced in a study of cytomegalovirus exposure and HLA in healthy donors. Using immunoSEQ multiplex PCR, the repertoire was profiled, and TCRdb retains in-frame clones only, with some absent. The sample has about 130,000 clones; approximately 92% are singletons. Sequencing was done on a sample of PBMCs. The receptors originated from a woman between 18 and 30 years old in good health and CMV-seropositive.

The CDR3, as DNA: TGCGCCAGCAGCTTGGCCAAAGGGGGGGTCACTGAAGCTTTCTTT. Its translation: CASSLAKGGVTEAFF. This chain connects TRBV5-1 to TRBJ1-1, with a tentative D call TRBD1 (6 bases). V lost 0 bases and J 4 bases, leaving 13 bases between the germline ends. The CDR3 extends over 15 amino acids. CDR1 and CDR2 from the germline V gene are SGHRS and YFSETQ.

This chain uses TRBV5-1 with TRBJ2-7, with D perhaps matching TRBD1 (6 bases). CDR3 length: 16 amino acids. In germline, CDR1 is SGHRS, CDR2 YFSETQ. V dropped 0 bases and J dropped 4 bases, with 17 bases sitting between them. CDR3 sequence (DNA): TGCGCCAGCAGCTTGGAACAGGGCCCGGTTCGATACGAGCAGTACTTC. This gives the protein CASSLEQGPVRYEQYF. The whole variable domain, remainder taken from reference TRBV5-1 and TRBJ2-7, is KAGVTQTPRYLIKTRGQQVTLSCSPISGHRSVSWYQQTPGQGLQFLFEYFSETQRNKGNFPGRFSGRQFSNSRSEMNVSTLELGDSALYLCASSLEQGPVRYEQYFGPGTRLTVT.

This chain connects TRBV7-2 to TRBJ2-7, with 10 bases identical to TRBD2. The V gene end was trimmed by 0 bases and the J gene end by 1 base; junction bases not matched to a gene: 3. The V gene's germline CDR1 is SGHTA and CDR2 FQGNSA. The CDR3 length is 16 residues. The CDR3 DNA reads as TGTGCCAGCAGCTTAGCTGCTAGCGGGGGTTCCTACGAGCAGTACTTC. Translated: CASSLAASGGSYEQYF.

The J gene is TRBJ2-1, the V gene TRBV6-5, with TRBD2 matching over 9 bases. J lost 12 bases, V lost 2 bases, and 11 bases had no gene match. This CDR3 spans 15 amino acids. Looked up from germline, CDR1 is MNHEY and CDR2 is SVGAGI. The DNA for the CDR3 is TGTGCCAGCAGTTACGAGTCGGCGGGGGGGTCTGGGCAGTTCTTC. This sequence encodes CASSYESAGGSGQFF.

This clone was detected once. The chain combines TRBV5-1 with TRBJ2-1; D gene ambiguous. Trimming stripped 4 bases from V and 7 bases from J, with 15 bases between. CDR3 length: 14 residues. Germline lookup yields CDR1 SGHRS and CDR2 YFSETQ. The CDR3 sequence: CASSLEEEWNEQFF. As DNA, the CDR3 is TGCGCCAGCAGCCTAGAAGAGGAGTGGAATGAGCAGTTCTTC.

This clone came up once. J is TRBJ2-7 and V is TRBV28; 10 nucleotides line up with TRBD1. V lost 0 bases, J lost 5 bases, and 10 bases stayed unmatched. The CDR3 extends over 17 amino acids. Germline V lookup: CDR1 MDHEN, CDR2 SYDVKM. CDR3 sequence: CASSLWASGQGVDEQYF. In nucleotides, the CDR3 is TGTGCCAGCAGTTTATGGGCTAGTGGACAGGGGGTGGACGAGCAGTACTTC. Supplemented by reference TRBV28 and TRBJ2-7, the full variable domain reads DVKVTQSSRYLVKRTGEKVFLECVQDMDHENMFWYRQDPGLGLRLIYFSYDVKMKEKGDIPEGYSVSREKKERFSLILESASTNQTSMYLCASSLWASGQGVDEQYFGPGTRLTVT.

This clone was observed a single time. CDR3 coding DNA: TGTGCCAGCAGCCAGACAGGGGGCTATGGCTACACCTTC. Amino acids: CASSQTGGYGYTF. The chain uses TRBV5-4 and TRBJ1-2; TRBD1 aligns across 9 bases. The germline V gene has CDR1 SGHNT and CDR2 YYREEE (reference sequence). V was pared by 4 bases and J by 4 bases, with 2 bases of the junction left unmatched. The CDR3 covers 13 residues.

The rearrangement joins TRBV2 to TRBJ2-5, with 12 bases identical to TRBD2. CDR3 size: 17 residues. Per the germline V gene, CDR1 is SNHLY and CDR2 is FYNNEI. The V segment lost 3 bases and the J segment 1 base; nucleotides outside the gene matches: 6. CDR3 sequence (DNA): TGTGCCAGCAGTGAGGCTAGCGGGGGGGCACTCCAAGAGACCCAGTACTTC. It yields the protein CASSEASGGALQETQYF.

The chain has TRBV28 and TRBJ2-6, with 8 nucleotides matching TRBD1. This CDR3 is 18 amino acids long. Germline CDR1 reads MDHEN; CDR2 reads SYDVKM. The V segment lost 3 bases and the J segment 4 bases; nucleotides outside the gene matches: 11. The CDR3 bases are TGTGCCAGCAGTTTTGCGGGCAGGGGGCGAGGAGGGGCCAACGTCCTGACTTTC. Translated: CASSFAGRGRGGANVLTF.

The V call is TRBV7-6, the J call TRBJ2-4; 12 bases map to TRBD2. The junction had 12 bases not matched to a gene; V was cut back by 5 bases and J by 4 bases. CDR3 length: 18 amino acids. Germline loops: CDR1 SGHVS, CDR2 FNYEAQ. CDR3 sequence reads: CASSPELAGGRIKNIQYF. CDR3 coding DNA: TGTGCCAGCAGCCCTGAGCTAGCGGGGGGGCGTATTAAAAACATTCAGTACTTC.

The chain combines TRBV2 with TRBJ1-1; D call uncertain. Per the germline V gene, CDR1 is SNHLY and CDR2 is FYNNEI. Trimming took 9 bases from V and 8 from J, leaving 16 bases between them. The length of the CDR3 is 12 residues. DNA for the CDR3: TGTGCCAGTGGACTGACTTCCCTAGAAGCTTTCTTT. It yields the protein CASGLTSLEAFF. Using reference TRBV2 and TRBJ1-1 for the parts outside the CDR3, the full variable domain is EPEVTQTPSHQVTQMGQEVILRCVPISNHLYFYWYRQILGQKVEFLVSFYNNEISEKSEIFDDQFSVERPDGSNFTLKIRSTKLEDSAMYFCASGLTSLEAFFGQGTRLTVV.

The count of this clone is one. The chain couples TRBV18 to TRBJ2-7; no clear D. The CDR3 has 13 amino acids. Germline V gives CDR1 KGHSH, CDR2 LQKENI. The ends were cut back, 5 bases at V and 5 bases at J, with 13 bases in the middle. The CDR3 region is CASSSAISDEQYF. In DNA, the CDR3 is TGTGCCAGCTCATCAGCAATAAGCGACGAGCAGTACTTC.

The CDR3 DNA sequence: TGTGCCAGCAGTTCTTTATGGGGGACAGAGTACAATGAGCAGTTCTTC. Residues: CASSSLWGTEYNEQFF. V is TRBV28 and J is TRBJ2-1, with 7 bases fitting TRBD1. CDR1 MDHEN and CDR2 SYDVKM come from the germline V gene. The length of the CDR3 is 16 residues. Germline trimming cut 4 bases from V and 4 bases from J; bases unmatched to any gene: 10.

The chain uses TRBV6-5 and TRBJ2-1; 7 bases are a match to TRBD1. The germline V gene has CDR1 MNHEY and CDR2 SVGAGI. V trimming: 5 bases; J trimming: 0 bases; junction bases outside the gene matches: 4. This CDR3 has 15 amino acids. CDR3 residues: CASSTGAGSYNEQFF. The DNA of the CDR3 is TGTGCCAGCAGTACAGGGGCCGGCTCCTACAATGAGCAGTTCTTC.

This clone was picked up a small number of times. The CDR3 region has the DNA TGTGCCAGCAGCTTATCGGGAGAAGGGTGGAATCAGCCCCAGCATTTT. Its protein product is CASSLSGEGWNQPQHF. The chain uses TRBV7-2 and TRBJ1-5; D not resolved. The CDR3 sequence is 16 residues long. Deletions cut 2 bases from V and 4 bases from J, with 15 bases between. CDR1 is SGHTA and CDR2 is FQGNSA in the germline V gene.

The chain couples TRBV9 to TRBJ1-6; a possible D gene is TRBD1 (5 bases). Germline V gene data show CDR1 as SGDLS and CDR2 as YYNGEE. The V end lost 0 bases, the J end lost 7 bases, and 11 bases lay between the germline ends. The CDR3 spans 15 residues. The CDR3 DNA reads TGTGCCAGCAGCGTAGAAGGGGCCCGAAATTCACCCCTCCACTTT. Protein: CASSVEGARNSPLHF.

J is TRBJ2-5 and V is TRBV4-3; TRBD1 aligns across 10 bases. This CDR3 contains 16 residues. CDR1 is LGHNA, CDR2 YSLEER, per germline. Losses at the gene ends were 2 bases for V and 4 bases for J; bases not matched to a gene: 7. The CDR3 region is CASSQTDRGLGETQYF. CDR3 in DNA: TGCGCCAGCAGCCAAACGGACAGGGGGTTGGGAGAGACCCAGTACTTC.

The genes are TRBV7-9 and TRBJ2-1; 10 bases align to TRBD1. CDR1 SEHNR and CDR2 FQNEAQ come from the germline V gene (reference sequence). The V gene end was trimmed by 5 bases and the J gene end by 10 bases; junction bases not matched to a gene: 8. This CDR3 is 14 amino acids long. In nucleotides, the CDR3 is TGTGCCAGCAGCCAAGACAGGGGGCTGGGGGAGCAGTTCTTC. Translated, it gives CASSQDRGLGEQFF.